The 26 T cell receptor beta chains presented below share a single source sample, sequenced in a study of radiotherapy plus CTLA-4 blockade in lung cancer. TCRdb's table, derived via immunoSEQ multiplex PCR, lists solely in-frame clones and lacks some. Here the sample spans roughly 90,000 clones, about 79% being singletons. The specimen was peripheral blood, collected from a patient treated with radiotherapy plus ipilimumab. The receptors were gathered from a human donor with non-small cell lung cancer who had a partial response to radiotherapy plus ipilimumab. Some clones in this sample may be carry-over from other donors' samples.

A single count supports this clone. The V gene is TRBV6-5, the J gene TRBJ2-2, with D perhaps matching TRBD1 (6 bases). The CDR3 covers 16 residues. V lost 4 bases to trimming and J lost 2 bases, with 14 bases between them. Germline CDR1 is MNHEY and CDR2 is SVGAGI. The CDR3 coding sequence is TGTGCCAGCAGTTCCGAAACAGGGCGTAACACCGGGGAGCTGTTTTTT. It codes for CASSSETGRNTGELFF.

The count of this clone is one. The chain joins TRBV6-6 to TRBJ1-4, with unresolved D. The CDR3 is 15 residues long. The V end lost 6 bases, the J end lost 8 bases, and 19 bases lay between the germline ends. The germline gives CDR1 MNHNY, CDR2 SVGAGI (reference sequence). The CDR3 bases are TGTGCCAGCAGCCCTCAGCCGGGGAATCGAGAAAAACTGTTTTTT. This gives the protein CASSPQPGNREKLFF.

This clone was detected only a few times. J is TRBJ1-2 and V is TRBV4-3, with D maybe TRBD1 (6 bases). The ends were cut back, 0 bases at V and 4 bases at J, with 9 bases in the middle. CDR1 LGHNA and CDR2 YSLEER come from the germline V gene. The CDR3 is 14 amino acids. The CDR3 DNA sequence: TGCGCCAGCAGCCAAGAGACAGGACCCTATGGCTACACCTTC. This sequence encodes CASSQETGPYGYTF.

The rearrangement uses TRBV1 and TRBJ2-7; the table's D gene call, TRBD2, was not cross checked with the DNA. TRBV1 is shown as a pseudogene. The CDR3 is 13 amino acids. CDR3 nucleotide sequence: TGCACCAGCCCTTCCTGGGTCCTAGAGGAGCAGTACTTC. Its translation: CTSPSWVLEEQYF.

This clone occurred once. This chain connects TRBV5-1 to TRBJ2-5, with D possibly being TRBD2 (6 bases). CDR1 and CDR2 from the germline V gene are SGHRS and YFSETQ. CDR3 length equals 14 residues. Trimming took 5 bases from V and 5 from J, leaving 16 bases between them. The CDR3 nucleotides read TGCGCCAGCAGGGGGACTCTTGCCGGCGAGACCCAGTACTTC. It codes for CASRGTLAGETQYF.

This clone has a handful of counts. The V gene is TRBV28, the J gene TRBJ1-1, with 9 bases lining up with TRBD1. The junction had 11 bases not matched to a gene; V was cut back by 5 bases and J by 4 bases. CDR3 size: 16 residues. The germline gives CDR1 MDHEN, CDR2 SYDVKM. The CDR3 nucleotides are TGTGCCAGCAGTAGGGGACAGGGAATTGGAGGCACTGAAGCTTTCTTT. Its protein is CASSRGQGIGGTEAFF.

This chain uses TRBV29-1 with TRBJ1-4, with a tentative D call TRBD1 (5 bases). This CDR3 has 13 residues. V was clipped by 5 bases and J by 6 bases, with 13 bases between them. Germline CDR1 SQVTM, CDR2 ANQGSEA. In DNA form, the CDR3 reads TGCAGCGTTTCTGGGGGGAGTCATGAAAAACTGTTTTTT. Protein sequence: CSVSGGSHEKLFF.

This clone was seen a few times. CDR3 protein: CASSLGLAGPQWETQYF. The CDR3 DNA sequence: TGTGCCAGCAGCTTGGGCCTAGCGGGGCCCCAATGGGAGACCCAGTACTTC. The chain links TRBV11-3 to TRBJ2-5; 9 nucleotides line up with TRBD2. The V gene's germline CDR1 is SGHNT and CDR2 YENEEA. The length of the CDR3 is 17 residues. V was clipped by 3 bases and J by 5 bases; unmatched bases: 13.

CDR3 residues: CASSESGQGGELFF. The CDR3 DNA sequence: TGCGCCAGCAGTGAGTCCGGTCAGGGAGGGGAGCTGTTTTTT. The chain recombines TRBV10-2 with TRBJ2-2; D might be TRBD1 (5 bases). The V and J ends lost 0 bases and 8 bases respectively, with 10 bases between them. Germline V CDR1 and CDR2: WSHSY, SAAADI. This CDR3 spans 14 amino acids.

The V and J genes are TRBV2 and TRBJ2-7; 11 bases map to TRBD1. Germline lookup yields CDR1 SNHLY and CDR2 FYNNEI. The CDR3 has 14 residues. V was pared by 6 bases and J by 3 bases, with 4 bases of the junction left unmatched. The CDR3 nucleotides read TGTGCCAGCAGATTTGGGACAGGGGGCTACGAGCAGTACTTC. It encodes CASRFGTGGYEQYF. Drawing the rest from reference TRBV2 and TRBJ2-7, the complete variable domain is EPEVTQTPSHQVTQMGQEVILRCVPISNHLYFYWYRQILGQKVEFLVSFYNNEISEKSEIFDDQFSVERPDGSNFTLKIRSTKLEDSAMYFCASRFGTGGYEQYFGPGTRLTVT.

This clone has a handful of counts. The CDR3 bases are TGTGCCAGCAGCCCACAGGGATCACGAGGGGGCTACACCTTC. Translating it yields CASSPQGSRGGYTF. The genes are TRBV7-9 and TRBJ1-2; D may be TRBD1 (6 bases). The CDR3 runs 14 residues. V lost 5 bases to trimming and J lost 8 bases, with 18 bases between them. In germline, CDR1 is SEHNR, CDR2 FQNEAQ (reference sequence).

The rearrangement uses TRBV15 and TRBJ2-5, with TRBD1 matching 8 bases. This CDR3 region has 16 residues. V lost 3 bases to trimming and J lost 2 bases; unmatched junction nucleotides: 8. CDR1 and CDR2 (germline): LNHNV, YYDKDF (reference sequence). CDR3 residues: CATSRYRGYGQETQYF. Written as DNA, the CDR3 is TGTGCCACCAGCAGGTACAGGGGGTACGGACAAGAGACCCAGTACTTC.

The chain carries TRBV18 and TRBJ1-2; 11 nucleotides line up with TRBD1. Germline trimming cut 3 bases from V and 7 bases from J; bases unmatched to any gene: 7. The CDR3 has 15 residues. CDR1 is KGHSH, CDR2 LQKENI, per germline. CDR3 nucleotide sequence: TGTGCCAGCTCACCGAGGGACAGGGGGGATGCTGGCTACACCTTC. Its protein product is CASSPRDRGDAGYTF.

The genes are TRBV9 and TRBJ2-2; 7 nucleotides match TRBD2. The CDR3 is 15 residues long. Losses at the gene ends were 0 bases for V and 5 bases for J; bases not matched to a gene: 4. Germline values: CDR1 SGDLS, CDR2 YYNGEE. The CDR3 protein is CASSVVGGLTGELFF. The CDR3 coding sequence is TGTGCCAGCAGCGTAGTCGGGGGGTTGACCGGGGAGCTGTTTTTT.

This clone has a handful of counts. V is TRBV15 and J is TRBJ2-7; 9 bases match TRBD1. With 1 base clipped from V and 3 bases from J, the junction kept 7 bases outside the gene matches. Germline V gene data show CDR1 as LNHNV and CDR2 as YYDKDF (reference sequence). The CDR3 is 16 residues long. CDR3 in DNA: TGTGCCACCAGCAGAGCCAGGACAGGGGCTTACTACGAGCAGTACTTC. It translates to CATSRARTGAYYEQYF.

The V and J genes are TRBV6-5 and TRBJ1-5, with TRBD1 as a possible D gene (5 bases). CDR1 and CDR2 from the germline V gene are MNHEY and SVGAGI. The CDR3 loop spans 15 amino acids. V lost 6 bases and J lost 4, with 16 bases in between. CDR3 DNA: TGTGCCAGCAGACCAGCGTCTACAGGAAATCAGCCCCAGCATTTT. It is translated as CASRPASTGNQPQHF.

This chain connects TRBV10-2 to TRBJ2-6; D call uncertain. With 4 bases removed from V and 1 base from J, the gap between germline ends came to 8 bases. The CDR3 contains 15 residues. Germline values: CDR1 WSHSY, CDR2 SAAADI. CDR3 in amino acids: CASSAGISGANVLTF. The CDR3 DNA reads TGCGCCAGCAGTGCGGGTATTTCTGGGGCCAACGTCCTGACTTTC.

This chain connects TRBV27 to TRBJ1-1, with D tentatively TRBD1 (5 bases). V shed 0 bases and J shed 6 bases, with 11 bases lying between them. Germline CDR1 MNHEY, CDR2 SMNVEV (reference sequence). The CDR3 is 14 residues long. This CDR3 reads CASSLSFGGAEAFF. As DNA, the CDR3 is TGTGCCAGCAGTTTATCGTTCGGGGGTGCTGAAGCTTTCTTT.

This clone turned up a few times. The chain links TRBV6-1 to TRBJ2-1, with 10 bases matching TRBD2. V lost 6 bases and J lost 12; bases outside the gene matches: 8. CDR3 length: 13 residues. Per germline, CDR1 MNHNS and CDR2 SASEGT. Here the CDR3 DNA reads TGTGCCAGCAGATCTAGCGGGGGCCTCGGGCAGTTCTTC. This gives the protein CASRSSGGLGQFF.

This chain joins TRBV19 and TRBJ1-5; D is ambiguous. The germline V gene encodes CDR1 LNHDA and CDR2 SQIVND (reference sequence). The CDR3 is 13 residues long. Trimming cost V 3 bases and J 5 bases, with 8 bases left between them. CDR3 protein: CASSIVADQPQHF. Written as DNA, the CDR3 is TGTGCCAGTAGTATTGTGGCGGATCAGCCCCAGCATTTT.

This sequence joins TRBV6-6 and TRBJ2-7; possibly TRBD1 for D (5 bases). The V end was cut by 2 bases, the J end by 6 bases, with 8 bases between. CDR1 is MNHNY and CDR2 is SVGAGI in the germline V gene (reference sequence). The CDR3 is made up of 12 amino acids. CDR3 DNA sequence: TGTGCCAGCAGTTACGGTAGGGGCGAGCAGTACTTC. Its protein is CASSYGRGEQYF.

V is TRBV28 and J is TRBJ1-1; TRBD1 matches 11 bases. The CDR3 spans 13 residues. The germline V gene encodes CDR1 MDHEN and CDR2 SYDVKM. Trimming took 8 bases from V and 5 from J; bases not matched to a gene: 4. As DNA, the CDR3 is TGTGCCAGCGGACAGGGGGCCCTGACTGAAGCTTTCTTT. Translation: CASGQGALTEAFF. Complete variable domain (other parts from reference TRBV28 and TRBJ1-1): DVKVTQSSRYLVKRTGEKVFLECVQDMDHENMFWYRQDPGLGLRLIYFSYDVKMKEKGDIPEGYSVSREKKERFSLILESASTNQTSMYLCASGQGALTEAFFGQGTRLTVV.

The chain carries TRBV4-1 and TRBJ2-3, with 7 bases fitting TRBD1. Germline loops: CDR1 MGHRA, CDR2 YSYEKL. V gave up 1 base and J gave up 4 bases; unmatched junction bases: 2. The CDR3 is made up of 14 amino acids. CDR3 protein: CASSQGGGADTQYF. In DNA, the CDR3 is TGCGCCAGCAGCCAAGGAGGGGGCGCAGATACGCAGTATTTT.

This clone was seen only a few times. This CDR3 is CASSTGSGNTIYF. CDR3 DNA sequence: TGCGCCAGCAGTACAGGCTCTGGAAACACCATATATTTT. V gene TRBV5-1 combines with J gene TRBJ1-3; perhaps TRBD1 as D (5 bases). Germline CDR1 and CDR2: SGHRS and YFSETQ. The V end lost 5 bases, the J end lost 0 bases, and 6 bases lay between the germline ends. The CDR3 has 13 residues.

The chain carries TRBV5-5 and TRBJ2-2; weak D call: TRBD2 (5 bases). V shed 4 bases and J shed 0 bases, with 13 bases lying between them. The CDR3 totals 16 residues. Germline V lookup: CDR1 SGHKS, CDR2 YYEKEE (reference sequence). Written as DNA, the CDR3 is TGTGCCAGCAGCGGCACCCCTAGCCCGAACACCGGGGAGCTGTTTTTT. Residues: CASSGTPSPNTGELFF. Full variable domain (remainder filled in from reference TRBV5-5 and TRBJ2-2): DAGVTQSPTHLIKTRGQQVTLRCSPISGHKSVSWYQQVLGQGPQFIFQYYEKEERGRGNFPDRFSARQFPNYSSELNVNALLLGDSALYLCASSGTPSPNTGELFFGEGSRLTVL.

The chain joins TRBV30 to TRBJ1-5; D may be TRBD1 (5 bases). Germline CDR1 and CDR2: GTSNPN and SVGIG (reference sequence). This CDR3 has 15 amino acids. Trimming removed 2 bases from V and 2 bases from J, with 13 bases in between. CDR3 sequence reads: CAWSPWGLGNQPQHF. The DNA for the CDR3 is TGTGCCTGGAGTCCGTGGGGACTGGGCAATCAGCCCCAGCATTTT.